These 14 T cell receptor beta chains came from one sample sequenced in a study of cytomegalovirus exposure and HLA in healthy donors (dated by TCRdb to 2016 to 2017). The library relied on the immunoSEQ multiplex PCR assay. For the multiplex PCR, a mixture combining 60 forward primers for TCR Vbeta segments and 13 reverse primers for TCR Jbeta segments was used. TCRdb's version of the immuneACCESS table is confined to in-frame rearrangements and falls short of the full clone set. An unresolved V gene accounts for under half of the shortfall where checked; the remainder is of unknown origin. The sample yields 110,000 to 150,000 clones; about a tenth were counted once. Clones ranked in the top ten supply approximately 1.8% of the sample. Sequencing was carried out using PBMCs. Source of these receptors: a male donor in good health and CMV-seronegative.

This clone was counted once. The chain joins TRBV27 to TRBJ2-3; no reliable D call. The CDR3 is 13 residues long. Germline CDR1 and CDR2: MNHEY and SMNVEV (reference sequence). Trimming cost V 2 bases and J 5 bases, with 8 bases left between them. For the CDR3, the DNA is TGTGCCAGCAGTTTACGGGTATTAGATACGCAGTATTTT. The encoded protein is CASSLRVLDTQYF.

CDR3 residues: CASSSDRVPLNGYTF. The CDR3 nucleotides are TGTGCCAGCAGCTCGGACAGGGTCCCTCTTAATGGCTACACCTTC. The chain has TRBV5-6 and TRBJ1-2; TRBD1 matches at 8 bases. Trimming removed 3 bases from V and 6 bases from J; junction bases left unmatched: 10. Germline loops: CDR1 SGHDT, CDR2 YYEEEE. This CDR3 contains 15 residues.

Note on this clone: The germline gene is not matched at one end of the junction; a read error may be the cause. This chain connects TRBV6-6 to TRBJ2-1, with D possibly matching TRBD2 (5 bases). Per the germline V gene, CDR1 is MNHNY and CDR2 is SVGAGI (reference sequence). The length of the CDR3 is 12 residues. The CDR3 protein is CASSYSEETQLF. The CDR3 coding sequence is TGTGCCAGCAGTTACTCGGAGGAGACCCAGCTCTTC.

In its sample, this clone was seen a few times. The rearrangement joins TRBV9 to TRBJ1-1, with a possible D match to TRBD1 (5 bases). The V end lost 4 bases, the J end lost 0 bases, and 10 bases lay between the germline ends. CDR1 and CDR2 from the germline V gene are SGDLS and YYNGEE. The CDR3 runs to 14 residues. For the CDR3, the DNA is TGTGCCAGCAGCCAACAGGCCCTGAACACTGAAGCTTTCTTT. Translated, it gives CASSQQALNTEAFF.

The chain couples TRBV19 to TRBJ1-1, with a possible D match to TRBD1 (5 bases). Germline V gene data show CDR1 as LNHDA and CDR2 as SQIVND (reference sequence). The CDR3 runs to 16 residues. The ends were cut back, 1 base at V and 1 base at J, with 13 bases in the middle. The CDR3 reads CASSIVRGDRNTEAFF. CDR3 DNA sequence: TGTGCCAGTAGTATAGTTCGGGGGGATAGGAACACTGAAGCTTTCTTT.

The rearrangement uses TRBV4-1 and TRBJ1-5; D is unresolved. CDR1 and CDR2 from the germline V gene are MGHRA and YSYEKL. This CDR3 comprises 18 residues. The V end was cut by 1 base, the J end by 0 bases, with 16 bases between. CDR3: CASSQAALGLYSNQPQHF. The CDR3 region has the DNA TGCGCCAGCAGCCAAGCGGCTCTAGGACTGTATAGCAATCAGCCCCAGCATTTT.

The CDR3, as DNA: TGCAGCGTTGAAAGGCTGCTACAGGGAGACTATGGCTACACCTTC. It codes for CSVERLLQGDYGYTF. J is TRBJ1-2 and V is TRBV29-1; a weak D match, TRBD1 (6 bases). The CDR3 has 15 residues. The germline V and J ends were trimmed by 2 bases and 3 bases, with 16 bases remaining between them. CDR1 is SQVTM, CDR2 ANQGSEA, per germline.

The chain combines TRBV11-3 with TRBJ1-1; 10 positions agree with TRBD1. With 4 bases clipped from V and 1 base from J, the junction kept 18 bases outside the gene matches. CDR1 and CDR2 from the germline V gene are SGHNT and YENEEA. The CDR3 runs 20 residues. Here the CDR3 DNA reads TGTGCCAGCAGCTCACCCGGGACAGGGGCTTCCCGGCATTCGAACACTGAAGCTTTCTTT. It is translated as CASSSPGTGASRHSNTEAFF. Complete variable domain (other parts from reference TRBV11-3 and TRBJ1-1): EAGVVQSPRYKIIEKKQPVAFWCNPISGHNTLYWYLQNLGQGPELLIRYENEEAVDDSQLPKDRFSAERLKGVDSTLKIQPAELGDSAVYLCASSSPGTGASRHSNTEAFFGQGTRLTVV.

This clone has just a few counts. V and J are TRBV10-3 and TRBJ2-1; 10 bases are a match to TRBD1. The CDR3 extends over 15 amino acids. CDR1 and CDR2 from the germline V gene are ENHRY and SYGVKD. Trimming took 4 bases from V and 7 from J; bases not matched to a gene: 7. CDR3 in DNA: TGTGCCATCAGTGGTTTGGACAGGGGGGTGAATGAGCAGTTCTTC. Protein: CAISGLDRGVNEQFF.

This clone was observed a handful of times. This chain joins TRBV7-2 and TRBJ2-1; 8 positions match TRBD1. The germline V gene has CDR1 SGHTA and CDR2 FQGNSA. This CDR3 has 13 amino acids. J lost 14 bases, V lost 3 bases, and 9 bases had no gene match. The chain's CDR3 is CASSFYNDRGEFF. The CDR3 nucleotides are TGTGCCAGCAGCTTCTATAATGACAGGGGAGAGTTCTTC.

V is TRBV7-2 and J is TRBJ1-1; TRBD1 matches 9 bases. The CDR3 spans 15 residues. Germline CDR1 SGHTA, CDR2 FQGNSA. V lost 5 bases, J lost 4 bases, and 8 bases stayed unmatched. DNA of the CDR3: TGTGCCAGCAGCGCCGGGGACAGGGCAGGCACTGAAGCTTTCTTT. Translation gives CASSAGDRAGTEAFF.

The table lists this clone with a few counts. The gene calls are TRBV2 and TRBJ2-1; a weak D match, TRBD1 (6 bases). CDR1 and CDR2 from the germline V gene are SNHLY and FYNNEI. The CDR3 totals 11 residues. V was clipped by 8 bases and J by 10 bases, with 12 bases between them. DNA of the CDR3: TGTGCCAGCGGTGCCGACAGGGAGCAGTTCTTC. This gives the protein CASGADREQFF. Complete variable domain (other parts from reference TRBV2 and TRBJ2-1): EPEVTQTPSHQVTQMGQEVILRCVPISNHLYFYWYRQILGQKVEFLVSFYNNEISEKSEIFDDQFSVERPDGSNFTLKIRSTKLEDSAMYFCASGADREQFFGPGTRLTVL.

The J gene is TRBJ2-2, the V gene TRBV7-6; D possibly corresponds to TRBD2 (6 bases). The CDR3 totals 17 residues. With 5 bases removed from V and 4 bases from J, the gap between germline ends came to 20 bases. Germline V gene data show CDR1 as SGHVS and CDR2 as FNYEAQ. The CDR3 DNA sequence: TGTGCCAGCAGCGAGACTACTAGCCTTTCGACCACCGGGGAGCTGTTTTTT. Its translation is CASSETTSLSTTGELFF.

The J gene is TRBJ2-1, the V gene TRBV7-9; 7 bases match TRBD1. V shed 8 bases, J shed 2 bases, and the junction held 12 bases outside the gene matches. Germline-derived CDR1 and CDR2 are SEHNR and FQNEAQ (reference sequence). CDR3 size: 16 residues. The DNA of the CDR3 is TGTGCCAGCCACACCAAATACGGGACAGCCTACAATGAGCAGTTCTTC. Translated, it gives CASHTKYGTAYNEQFF.